Many counts were recorded for the clone carrying this T cell receptor beta chain. Antigen specificity is unknown. Busulfan-fludarabine conditioning, marrow transplant, and cyclophosphamide on days +3 and +4 were administered. This record comes from a study of T cells after posttransplantation cyclophosphamide. Study-level results: Skin or GI-infiltrating T cells shared few TRB sequences with blood. Later blood repertoires were often dominated by clones from the donor CD8+ memory compartment. Recipient CMV seropositivity and CMV reactivation strongly tracked TRB clonality.

The table came from immunoSEQ multiplex PCR; TCRdb's copy has only in-frame clones and leaves some out. The sample holds more than 2,500 clones, and no clone turns up only once. Trimming shortened V by 1 base and J by 1 base, and 17 bases separated the two germline ends. CDR1 and CDR2 (germline): LGHNA, YNFKEQ. The CDR3 sequence is 19 residues long. The TCR comes from a female patient in her sixties who received an allogeneic stem cell transplant from a related donor and was CMV-positive. The graft donor may account for some of the T cells. This chain joins TRBV4-2 and TRBJ2-6, with a weak D call TRBD2 (6 bases). Here the sequenced sample was PBMCs, taken after allogeneic stem cell transplant with posttransplant cyclophosphamide. For the CDR3, the DNA is TGTGCCAGCAGCCAAGTCGGTGGCGGGGCCGGTTCTGGGGCCAACGTCCTGACTTTC. Translating gives CASSQVGGGAGSGANVLTF.